Listed here are 18 T cell receptor beta chains from one sample, sequenced in a study of T cells in localized non-small cell lung cancer (dated by TCRdb to the early 2020s). Library method: the immunoSEQ multiplex PCR assay. TCRdb took this table from immuneACCESS and kept in-frame rearrangements with V and J called. Such tables lack part of the clones; where checked against another copy, unresolved V genes explain under half of the gap, and the rest is unexplained. The sample table records tens of thousands of clones; roughly 90% of these occur just once. The ten largest clonotypes hold 5.2% of the sample. The input for sequencing was peripheral blood, taken before any cancer treatment. The receptor source for this set is a woman aged 40-70 years with stage I lung adenocarcinoma.

The CDR3 region has the DNA TGTGCCAGCAGTGCTACAGGGTTTACAACTAATGAAAAACTGTTTTTT. This codes for CASSATGFTTNEKLFF. The V gene is TRBV2, the J gene TRBJ1-4; D perhaps matches TRBD1 (6 bases). Germline V gene lookup returns CDR1 SNHLY and CDR2 FYNNEI. Trimming took 4 bases from V and 0 from J, leaving 12 bases between them. The length of the CDR3 is 16 residues.

V and J are TRBV29-1 and TRBJ1-5, with 10 bases aligning to TRBD1. The trim removed 2 bases at V and 1 base at J, leaving 8 bases unmatched. CDR3 length equals 17 residues. CDR1 SQVTM and CDR2 ANQGSEA come from the germline V gene. The CDR3 protein is CSVESTRTGGSNQPQHF. CDR3 bases: TGCAGCGTTGAAAGCACAAGGACAGGGGGAAGCAATCAGCCCCAGCATTTT.

V and J are TRBV7-9 and TRBJ1-2, with D perhaps TRBD1 (5 bases). Trimming took 0 bases from V and 0 from J, leaving 17 bases between them. Germline assignment: CDR1 SEHNR and CDR2 FQNEAQ (reference sequence). The CDR3 is made up of 18 amino acids. The CDR3 sequence is CASSLAVATVLSNYGYTF. CDR3 nucleotide sequence: TGTGCCAGCAGCTTAGCGGTAGCGACAGTTCTTTCTAACTATGGCTACACCTTC.

This chain connects TRBV9 to TRBJ2-1; D ambiguous. The germline gives CDR1 SGDLS, CDR2 YYNGEE. The CDR3 runs to 14 residues. Deletions cut 0 bases from V and 3 bases from J, with 7 bases between. The CDR3 protein is CASSVDPNYNEQFF. DNA for the CDR3: TGTGCCAGCAGCGTAGACCCCAACTACAATGAGCAGTTCTTC. Variable domain in full (rest from reference TRBV9 and TRBJ2-1): DSGVTQTPKHLITATGQRVTLRCSPRSGDLSVYWYQQSLDQGLQFLIQYYNGEERAKGNILERFSAQQFPDLHSELNLSSLELGDSALYFCASSVDPNYNEQFFGPGTRLTVL.

This clone appeared a single time. The chain uses TRBV5-1 and TRBJ2-5, with D hard to call. V lost 0 bases and J 1 base, leaving 7 bases between the germline ends. This CDR3 region has 14 residues. Per germline, CDR1 SGHRS and CDR2 YFSETQ. The CDR3 reads CASSLAAGQETQYF. The CDR3 DNA is TGCGCCAGCAGCTTGGCGGCAGGCCAAGAGACCCAGTACTTC.

The chain combines TRBV2 with TRBJ2-1; 13 bases fit TRBD2. The CDR3 runs 14 residues. Germline CDR1 SNHLY, CDR2 FYNNEI. J was trimmed by 12 bases and V by 3 bases; bases with no gene match: 5. CDR3 amino acids: CASSDATSGGRQFF. Written as DNA, the CDR3 is TGTGCCAGCAGTGATGCGACTAGCGGGGGGCGGCAGTTCTTC.

The V gene is TRBV5-6, the J gene TRBJ2-2, with D perhaps matching TRBD2 (6 bases). The germline V gene has CDR1 SGHDT and CDR2 YYEEEE. V lost 0 bases and J 5 bases, leaving 17 bases between the germline ends. The CDR3 sequence is 17 residues long. CDR3 protein: CASSLEFRQGGTGELFF. The DNA for the CDR3 is TGTGCCAGCAGCTTGGAATTTAGGCAGGGAGGTACCGGGGAGCTGTTTTTT.

This clone turned up a few times. This chain links TRBV11-2 with TRBJ1-3; D is uncertain. CDR1 SGHAT and CDR2 FQNNGV come from the germline V gene. There are 14 residues in the CDR3. Trimming removed 1 base from V and 4 bases from J, with 8 bases in between. The CDR3 sequence is CASSLGSIGNTIYF. DNA of the CDR3: TGTGCCAGCAGCTTAGGTTCGATCGGAAACACCATATATTTT.

This clone is a singleton in its sample. J is TRBJ1-2 and V is TRBV6-1; 9 positions agree with TRBD1. Germline V gene sequence: CDR1 MNHNS, CDR2 SASEGT. The length of the CDR3 is 14 residues. The trim removed 7 bases at V and 8 bases at J, leaving 11 bases unmatched. Written as DNA, the CDR3 is TGTGCCAGCATTCAAGACAGGGGGTCGTCCGGCTACACCTTC. The encoded protein is CASIQDRGSSGYTF.

By frequency in the sample, this clone is medium-sized. V and J are TRBV19 and TRBJ1-2; weak D call: TRBD1 (6 bases). V dropped 8 bases and J dropped 4 bases, with 14 bases sitting between them. Germline V gene data show CDR1 as LNHDA and CDR2 as SQIVND (reference sequence). The CDR3 is 13 amino acids. CDR3 nucleotide sequence: TGTGCCAGTCTGGGGGGCGAGGGCTATGGCTACACCTTC. Protein product: CASLGGEGYGYTF. The entire variable domain, with the rest obtained from reference TRBV19 and TRBJ1-2, is as follows: DGGITQSPKYLFRKEGQNVTLSCEQNLNHDAMYWYRQDPGQGLRLIYYSQIVNDFQKGDIAEGYSVSREKKESFPLTVTSAQKNPTAFYLCASLGGEGYGYTFGSGTRLTVV.

The rearrangement joins TRBV7-9 to TRBJ2-5, with 7 nucleotides matching TRBD2. The CDR3 spans 14 residues. With 5 bases clipped from V and 3 bases from J, the junction kept 6 bases outside the gene matches. CDR1 is SEHNR, CDR2 FQNEAQ, per germline (reference sequence). CDR3 protein: CASSVASGEETQYF. The DNA for the CDR3 is TGTGCCAGCAGCGTTGCTAGCGGAGAAGAGACCCAGTACTTC.

The rearrangement uses TRBV7-2 and TRBJ2-2; 10 positions match TRBD2. V lost 4 bases and J lost 8; bases outside the gene matches: 7. This CDR3 has 15 residues. The germline CDR1 and CDR2 sequences are SGHTA and FQGNSA. The CDR3, as DNA: TGTGCCAGCAGCTCAGGGCTAGCGGGGGCTGGGGAGCTGTTTTTT. As protein: CASSSGLAGAGELFF. The variable domain in full, with the rest retrieved from reference TRBV7-2 and TRBJ2-2, is GAGVSQSPSNKVTEKGKDVELRCDPISGHTALYWYRQSLGQGLEFLIYFQGNSAPDKSGLPSDRFSAERTGGSVSTLTIQRTQQEDSAVYLCASSSGLAGAGELFFGEGSRLTVL.

The rearrangement uses TRBV28 and TRBJ2-1, with D hard to call. The CDR3 sequence is 13 residues long. Per the germline V gene, CDR1 is MDHEN and CDR2 is SYDVKM. Trimming removed 2 bases from V and 8 bases from J, with 10 bases in between. The CDR3 loop is CASSLGPADEQFF. The CDR3 region has the DNA TGTGCCAGCAGTTTAGGTCCGGCGGATGAGCAGTTCTTC.

CDR3 nucleotides: TGTGCCAGCAGCTTACAGGGGGCGCGGGGAAACACCATATATTTT. Residues: CASSLQGARGNTIYF. J is TRBJ1-3 and V is TRBV7-6; 8 bases match TRBD1. V dropped 2 bases and J dropped 4; count of bases not matched to a gene: 4. Germline loops: CDR1 SGHVS, CDR2 FNYEAQ. The CDR3 length is 15 residues.

V and J are TRBV18 and TRBJ1-3; D is unresolved. V lost 4 bases and J 8 bases, leaving 15 bases between the germline ends. The CDR3 is 14 amino acids. The germline V gene has CDR1 KGHSH and CDR2 LQKENI. CDR3 nucleotide sequence: TGTGCCAGCTCACGGGATTCCAATTACGACACCATATATTTT. It codes for CASSRDSNYDTIYF.

The chain uses TRBV7-3 and TRBJ1-1; maybe TRBD1 (5 bases). V shed 5 bases and J shed 0 bases, with 10 bases lying between them. Germline values: CDR1 SGHTA, CDR2 FQGTGA. This CDR3 spans 14 amino acids. Here the CDR3 DNA reads TGTGCCAGCAGCCCTGGGACGGTGAACACTGAAGCTTTCTTT. It is translated as CASSPGTVNTEAFF.

This sequence joins TRBV18 and TRBJ2-7, with a tentative D call TRBD2 (5 bases). This CDR3 comprises 15 residues. In germline, CDR1 is KGHSH, CDR2 LQKENI. The V gene lost 4 bases and the J gene lost 4 bases, with 17 bases spanning the gap. This CDR3 is CASSQKGTDSYEQYF. The DNA of the CDR3 is TGTGCCAGCTCACAGAAGGGTACGGACTCGTACGAGCAGTACTTC.

Here the CDR3 reads CASSYHLRAQHF. The CDR3 bases are TGTGCCAGCAGTTACCATCTACGTGCCCAGCATTTT. The gene calls are TRBV6-5 and TRBJ1-5; D call uncertain. The CDR3 totals 12 residues. With 2 bases removed from V and 11 bases from J, the gap between germline ends came to 10 bases. Germline V gene data show CDR1 as MNHEY and CDR2 as SVGAGI.